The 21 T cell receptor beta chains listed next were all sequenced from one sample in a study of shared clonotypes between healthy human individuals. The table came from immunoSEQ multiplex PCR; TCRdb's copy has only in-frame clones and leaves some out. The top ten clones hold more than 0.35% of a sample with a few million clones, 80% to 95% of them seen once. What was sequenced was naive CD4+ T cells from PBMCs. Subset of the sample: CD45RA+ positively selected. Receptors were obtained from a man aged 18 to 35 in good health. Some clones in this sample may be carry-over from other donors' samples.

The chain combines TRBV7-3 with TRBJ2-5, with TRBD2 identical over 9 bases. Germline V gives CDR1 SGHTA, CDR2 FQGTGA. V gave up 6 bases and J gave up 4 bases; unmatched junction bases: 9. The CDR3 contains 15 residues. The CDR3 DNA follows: TGTGCCAGCAGACCTAGCGGGAAGTGGGGAGAGACCCAGTACTTC. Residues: CASRPSGKWGETQYF.

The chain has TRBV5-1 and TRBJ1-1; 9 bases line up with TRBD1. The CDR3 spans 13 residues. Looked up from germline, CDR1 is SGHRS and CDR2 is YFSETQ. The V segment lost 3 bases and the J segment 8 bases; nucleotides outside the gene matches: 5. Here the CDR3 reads CASSYNRGQEAFF. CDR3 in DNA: TGCGCCAGCAGCTACAACAGGGGGCAGGAAGCTTTCTTT.

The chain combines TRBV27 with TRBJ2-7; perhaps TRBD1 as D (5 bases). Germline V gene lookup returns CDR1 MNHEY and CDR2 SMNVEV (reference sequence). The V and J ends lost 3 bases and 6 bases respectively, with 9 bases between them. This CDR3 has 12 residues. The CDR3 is CASSLPGPEQYF. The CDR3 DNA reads TGTGCCAGCAGTTTGCCAGGGCCCGAGCAGTACTTC.

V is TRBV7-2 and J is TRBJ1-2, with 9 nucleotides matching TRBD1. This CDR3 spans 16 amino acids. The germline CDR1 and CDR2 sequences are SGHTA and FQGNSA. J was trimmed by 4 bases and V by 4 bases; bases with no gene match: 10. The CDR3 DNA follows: TGTGCCAGCAGCTCCATAAGGACAGGGGACGCCTATGGCTACACCTTC. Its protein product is CASSSIRTGDAYGYTF.

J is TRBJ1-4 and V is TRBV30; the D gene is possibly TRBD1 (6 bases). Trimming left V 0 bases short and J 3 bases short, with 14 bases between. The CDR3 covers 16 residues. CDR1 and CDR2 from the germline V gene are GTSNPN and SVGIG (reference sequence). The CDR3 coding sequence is TGTGCCTGGAGTGTATCGGGGGGCGCAGCTAATGAAAAACTGTTTTTT. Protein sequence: CAWSVSGGAANEKLFF. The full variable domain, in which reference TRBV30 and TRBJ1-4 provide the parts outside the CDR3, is SQTIHQWPATLVQPVGSPLSLECTVEGTSNPNLYWYRQAAGRGLQLLFYSVGIGQISSEVPQNLSASRPQDRQFILSSKKLLLSDSGFYLCAWSVSGGAANEKLFFGSGTQLSVL.

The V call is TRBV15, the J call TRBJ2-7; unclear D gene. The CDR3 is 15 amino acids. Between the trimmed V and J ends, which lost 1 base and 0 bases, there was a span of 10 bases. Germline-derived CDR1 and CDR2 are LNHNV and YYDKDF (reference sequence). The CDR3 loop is CATSRGQTSSYEQYF. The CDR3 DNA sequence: TGTGCCACCAGCAGAGGACAAACGAGCTCCTACGAGCAGTACTTC.

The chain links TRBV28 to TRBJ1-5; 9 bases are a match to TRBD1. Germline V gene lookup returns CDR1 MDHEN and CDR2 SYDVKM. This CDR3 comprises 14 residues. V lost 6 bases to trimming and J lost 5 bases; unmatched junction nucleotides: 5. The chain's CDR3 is CASSEGTGYQPQHF. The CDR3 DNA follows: TGTGCCAGCAGCGAAGGGACAGGGTATCAGCCCCAGCATTTT.

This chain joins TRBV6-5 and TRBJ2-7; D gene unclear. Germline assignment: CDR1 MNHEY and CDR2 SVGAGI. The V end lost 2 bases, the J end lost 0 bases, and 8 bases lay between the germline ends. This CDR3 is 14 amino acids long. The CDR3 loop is CASSYGKSSYEQYF. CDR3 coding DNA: TGTGCCAGCAGTTACGGCAAGAGCTCCTACGAGCAGTACTTC.

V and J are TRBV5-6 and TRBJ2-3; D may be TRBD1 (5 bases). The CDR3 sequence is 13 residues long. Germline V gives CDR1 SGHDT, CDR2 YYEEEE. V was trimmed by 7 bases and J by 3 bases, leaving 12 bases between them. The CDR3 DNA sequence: TGTGCCAGCTCTCCAGGGATGACAGATACGCAGTATTTT. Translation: CASSPGMTDTQYF.

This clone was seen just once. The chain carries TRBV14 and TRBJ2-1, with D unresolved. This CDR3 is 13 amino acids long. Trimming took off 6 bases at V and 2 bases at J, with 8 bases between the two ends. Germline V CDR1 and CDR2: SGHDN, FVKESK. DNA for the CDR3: TGTGCCAGCAGGGGGAATGCCTACAATGAGCAGTTCTTC. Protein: CASRGNAYNEQFF.

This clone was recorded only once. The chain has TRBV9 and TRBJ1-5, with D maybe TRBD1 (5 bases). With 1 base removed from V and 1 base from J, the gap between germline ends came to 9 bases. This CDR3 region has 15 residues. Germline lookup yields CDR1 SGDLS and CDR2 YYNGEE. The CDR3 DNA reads TGTGCCAGCAGCGTAACCCCAGGGAGCAATCAGCCCCAGCATTTT. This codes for CASSVTPGSNQPQHF.

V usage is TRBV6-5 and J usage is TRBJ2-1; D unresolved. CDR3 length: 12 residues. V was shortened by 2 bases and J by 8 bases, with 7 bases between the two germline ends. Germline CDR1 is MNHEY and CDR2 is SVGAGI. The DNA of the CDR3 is TGTGCCAGCAGTTACCAGGTCGATGAGCAGTTCTTC. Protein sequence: CASSYQVDEQFF.

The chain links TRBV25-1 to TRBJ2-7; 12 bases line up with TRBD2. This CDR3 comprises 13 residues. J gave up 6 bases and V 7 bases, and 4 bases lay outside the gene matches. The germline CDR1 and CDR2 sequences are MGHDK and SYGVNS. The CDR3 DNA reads TGTGCCAGCACGACTAGCGGGAGTTCCGAGCAGTACTTC. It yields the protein CASTTSGSSEQYF.

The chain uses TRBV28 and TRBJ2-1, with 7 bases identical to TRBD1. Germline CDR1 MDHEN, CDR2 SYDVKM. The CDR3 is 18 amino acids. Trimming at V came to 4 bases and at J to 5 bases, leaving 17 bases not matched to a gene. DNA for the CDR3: TGTGCCAGCAGTTCTAGGGCGAGGGGGACAGCAGTCCACAATGAGCAGTTCTTC. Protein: CASSSRARGTAVHNEQFF.

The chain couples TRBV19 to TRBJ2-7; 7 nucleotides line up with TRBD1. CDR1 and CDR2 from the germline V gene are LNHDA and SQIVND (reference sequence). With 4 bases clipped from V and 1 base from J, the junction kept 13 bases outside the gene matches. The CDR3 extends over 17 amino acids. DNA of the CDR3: TGTGCCAGTAGTACTTTGCCGGGACAGATGATTTCCTACGAGCAGTACTTC. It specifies CASSTLPGQMISYEQYF.

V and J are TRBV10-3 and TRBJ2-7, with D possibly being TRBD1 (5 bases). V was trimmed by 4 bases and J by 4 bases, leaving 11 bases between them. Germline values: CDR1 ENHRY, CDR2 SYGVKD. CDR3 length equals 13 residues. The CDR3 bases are TGTGCCATCAGTGTACAGGTCCATTACGAGCAGTACTTC. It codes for CAISVQVHYEQYF.

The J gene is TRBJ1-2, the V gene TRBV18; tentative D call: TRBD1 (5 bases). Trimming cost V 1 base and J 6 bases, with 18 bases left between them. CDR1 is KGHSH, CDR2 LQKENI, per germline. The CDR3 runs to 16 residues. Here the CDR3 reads CASSPLAQGGEDGYTF. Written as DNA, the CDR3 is TGTGCCAGCTCACCACTGGCGCAGGGTGGAGAGGATGGCTACACCTTC.

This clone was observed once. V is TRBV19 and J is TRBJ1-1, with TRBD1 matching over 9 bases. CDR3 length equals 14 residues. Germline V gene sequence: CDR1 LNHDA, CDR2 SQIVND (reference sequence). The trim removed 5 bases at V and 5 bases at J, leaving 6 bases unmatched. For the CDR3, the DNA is TGTGCCAGTAGTCAGACAGGGGGAGGGACTGAAGCTTTCTTT. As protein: CASSQTGGGTEAFF.

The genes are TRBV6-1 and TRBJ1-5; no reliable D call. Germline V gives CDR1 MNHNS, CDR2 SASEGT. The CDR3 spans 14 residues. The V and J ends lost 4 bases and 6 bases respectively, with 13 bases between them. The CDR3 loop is CASSGTGWGQPQHF. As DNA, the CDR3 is TGTGCCAGCAGTGGTACTGGTTGGGGTCAGCCCCAGCATTTT.

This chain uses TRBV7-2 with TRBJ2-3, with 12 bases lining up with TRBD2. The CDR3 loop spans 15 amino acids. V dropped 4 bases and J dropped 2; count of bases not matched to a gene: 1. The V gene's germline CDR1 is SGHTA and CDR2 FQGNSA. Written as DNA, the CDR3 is TGTGCCAGCAGCTGGACTAGCGGGAACACAGATACGCAGTATTTT. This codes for CASSWTSGNTDTQYF.

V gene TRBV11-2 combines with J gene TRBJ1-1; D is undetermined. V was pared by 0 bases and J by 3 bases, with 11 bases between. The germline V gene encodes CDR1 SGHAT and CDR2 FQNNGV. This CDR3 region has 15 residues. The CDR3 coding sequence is TGTGCCAGCAGCTTAGAATACCCTACGGACACTGAAGCTTTCTTT. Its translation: CASSLEYPTDTEAFF.